Each of the 24 T cell receptor beta chains below was sequenced from the same sample in a study of T cell clonality in common variable immunodeficiency. General study results and limits: Common variable immunodeficiency TCR beta sequences reportedly had fewer deletions and N-nucleotide insertions.

The antigens of these receptors remain unknown. The table came from immunoSEQ multiplex PCR; TCRdb's copy has only in-frame clones and leaves some out. This sample includes roughly 32,000 clones with no singletons; its ten biggest clones take up 28%. The specimen sequenced was peripheral blood mononuclear cells. These receptors were collected from a human donor with common variable immunodeficiency.

This clone appeared a few times. Read sequence stops 3 residues before the CDR3 end, and the germline J gene provides the missing end. The chain links TRBV19 to TRBJ2-5; D remains ambiguous. Trimming cost V 5 bases and J 2 bases, with 12 bases left between them. The CDR3 consists of 14 residues. Germline CDR1 LNHDA, CDR2 SQIVND (reference sequence). The CDR3 DNA, read in part, is TGTGCCAGTAGTGCTCAGGTGTTTCAAGAGACC. Translated, it gives CASSAQVFQET. The CDR3 as a whole reads CASSAQVFQETQYF.

This clone was counted many times. Read coverage stops 3 residues before the CDR3 terminus; the germline J gene supplies the remainder. V and J are TRBV19 and TRBJ1-2; maybe TRBD1 (5 bases). V lost 9 bases to trimming and J lost 4 bases, with 9 bases between them. The CDR3 length is 11 residues. In germline, CDR1 is LNHDA, CDR2 SQIVND (reference sequence). Incomplete CDR3 DNA: TGTGCCAGCAGAGACAGCTATGGC. Encoded protein: CASRDSYG. The full-length CDR3 reads as CASRDSYGYTF. The full variable domain, its missing parts supplied by reference TRBV19 and TRBJ1-2, is DGGITQSPKYLFRKEGQNVTLSCEQNLNHDAMYWYRQDPGQGLRLIYYSQIVNDFQKGDIAEGYSVSREKKESFPLTVTSAQKNPTAFYLCASRDSYGYTFGSGTRLTVV.

This clone was counted at least ten times. The read is 3 residues too short to cover the CDR3 end, so that end is filled in from the germline J gene. The chain employs TRBV20-1 and TRBJ1-1; D might be TRBD1 (5 bases). V lost 0 bases and J 3 bases, leaving 14 bases between the germline ends. Germline CDR1 reads DFQATT; CDR2 reads SNEGSKA (reference sequence). This CDR3 has 15 amino acids. The CDR3 DNA, read in part, is TGCAGTGCTAGAGAGGGTGGAGGGGTGGACACTGAA. Protein sequence: CSAREGGGVDTE. The full CDR3 reads CSAREGGGVDTEAFF.

This clone occurred a few times. The read comes to an end 3 residues before the CDR3 does, leaving the germline J gene to fill in the end. This chain links TRBV2 with TRBJ2-7; TRBD2 matches 8 bases. The V gene end was trimmed by 4 bases and the J gene end by 5 bases; junction bases not matched to a gene: 7. The CDR3 is made up of 14 amino acids. CDR1 SNHLY and CDR2 FYNNEI come from the germline V gene. CDR3 bases read: TGTGCCAGCAGTGTTGGGCTGACTAGCGACGAG. Translation: CASSVGLTSDE. The complete CDR3 sequence is CASSVGLTSDEQYF.

In this sample, this clone turned up many times. The read halts 3 residues ahead of the CDR3 end, with the missing end drawn from the germline J gene. This chain connects TRBV5-1 to TRBJ2-2; TRBD1 aligns across 8 bases. V shed 1 base, J shed 6 bases, and the junction held 5 bases outside the gene matches. The CDR3 spans 15 residues. The germline V gene has CDR1 SGHRS and CDR2 YFSETQ. The sequenced CDR3 bases are TGCGCCAGCAGCTTGTTTCCACAGGGGGCCGGGGAG. It yields the protein CASSLFPQGAGE. In full, the CDR3 is CASSLFPQGAGELFF.

Comments on this clone: The CDR3 end falls 3 residues outside the read, so it is completed with the germline J gene. The rearrangement uses TRBV11-2 and TRBJ2-7; 7 nucleotides align to TRBD1. Germline V lookup: CDR1 SGHAT, CDR2 FQNNGV. This CDR3 is 13 amino acids long. The J segment lost 4 bases and the V segment lost 5 bases, leaving 5 bases of the junction unmatched. This CDR3 is CASSLGQPYEQYF. Incomplete CDR3 DNA: TGTGCCAGCAGCCTGGGACAGCCTTACGAG.

This clone appeared many times. The read gets to within 3 residues of the CDR3 end, and the germline J gene fills in the rest. The chain employs TRBV7-3 and TRBJ1-2; 7 positions agree with TRBD1. The length of the CDR3 is 15 residues. The germline CDR1 and CDR2 sequences are SGHTA and FQGTGA. V gave up 5 bases and J gave up 6 bases; unmatched junction bases: 12. CDR3: CASSPGPGQKDGYTF. Incomplete CDR3 DNA: TGTGCCAGCAGCCCGGGCCCGGGACAGAAGGATGGC.

On this clone: The sequenced fragment ends 3 residues before the CDR3 boundary, so the rest is inferred from the germline J gene. The V gene is TRBV19, the J gene TRBJ1-5; 8 nucleotides match TRBD1. The ends lost 6 bases at V and 2 bases at J; junction bases unmatched: 6. Germline loops: CDR1 LNHDA, CDR2 SQIVND (reference sequence). The CDR3 runs 15 residues. CDR3 in amino acids: CASSVNRGGNQPQHF. The sequenced part of the CDR3 DNA is TGTGCCAGTAGCGTTAACAGGGGGGGCAATCAGCCC. Full variable domain (missing parts from reference TRBV19 and TRBJ1-5): DGGITQSPKYLFRKEGQNVTLSCEQNLNHDAMYWYRQDPGQGLRLIYYSQIVNDFQKGDIAEGYSVSREKKESFPLTVTSAQKNPTAFYLCASSVNRGGNQPQHFGDGTRLSIL.

On this clone itself: The read ends 3 residues early relative to the CDR3; the germline J gene fills the gap. The chain recombines TRBV18 with TRBJ2-7; 7 positions agree with TRBD2. The CDR3 sequence is 14 residues long. Trimming removed 6 bases from V and 5 bases from J; junction bases left unmatched: 10. Germline lookup yields CDR1 KGHSH and CDR2 LQKENI. The sequenced CDR3 bases are TGTGCCAGCTCGCCGTGGGTTGGGGGGGACGAG. Encoded protein: CASSPWVGGDE. The full-length CDR3 reads as CASSPWVGGDEQYF.

A note on this clone: The read terminates 3 residues ahead of where the CDR3 ends, so the germline J gene completes it. The rearrangement uses TRBV2 and TRBJ2-7; TRBD2 matches 9 bases. Trimming took 6 bases from V and 2 from J; bases not matched to a gene: 8. The germline gives CDR1 SNHLY, CDR2 FYNNEI. The CDR3 length is 15 residues. This CDR3 reads CASRAPGLAAYEQYF. The sequenced CDR3 bases are TGTGCCAGCAGGGCACCGGGACTAGCAGCCTACGAG. The full variable domain, with the rest looked up from reference TRBV2 and TRBJ2-7, is EPEVTQTPSHQVTQMGQEVILRCVPISNHLYFYWYRQILGQKVEFLVSFYNNEISEKSEIFDDQFSVERPDGSNFTLKIRSTKLEDSAMYFCASRAPGLAAYEQYFGPGTRLTVT.

This clone was detected many times. At one boundary the junction diverges from the germline segment, which might be a read error. The read stops 3 residues short of the end of the CDR3; the missing end is completed from the germline J gene. This chain links TRBV4-2 with TRBJ2-4; maybe TRBD1 (7 bases). CDR3 length equals 16 residues. CDR1 is LGHNA, CDR2 YNFKEQ, per germline. Here the CDR3 reads CASSQGGLGGSGIQYF. Partial CDR3 DNA: TGCGCCAGCAGCCAAGGAGGGTTAGGGGGCTCGGGCATT.

Remarks on this clone: The read ends 3 residues early relative to the CDR3; the germline J gene fills the gap. The chain combines TRBV7-9 with TRBJ2-2; 11 bases are a match to TRBD1. This CDR3 spans 14 amino acids. Germline trimming cut 10 bases from V and 5 bases from J; bases unmatched to any gene: 6. The germline gives CDR1 SEHNR, CDR2 FQNEAQ (reference sequence). This CDR3 is CAIPGQGVTGELFF. CDR3 DNA (partial): TGTGCCATTCCGGGACAGGGGGTTACCGGGGAG.

This clone appeared many times. The CDR3 goes on 3 residues after the read ends, and that part is filled in from the germline J gene. This chain links TRBV7-3 with TRBJ2-1; no reliable D call. The CDR3 runs to 17 residues. Per germline, CDR1 SGHTA and CDR2 FQGTGA. The V end was cut by 3 bases, the J end by 0 bases, with 15 bases between. This CDR3 is CASSFILAASSYNEQFF. The part of the CDR3 DNA that was read is TGTGCCAGCAGCTTCATATTAGCAGCGAGCTCCTACAATGAG.

This clone has ten or more counts. This chain's CDR3 is CASSSLVSVEQYF. CDR3 bases read: TGTGCCAGCAGCTCCTTGGTAAGCGTCGAG. V and J are TRBV5-4 and TRBJ2-7; D is unresolved. The read finishes 3 residues shy of the CDR3 end, and the germline J gene is used to complete it. This CDR3 comprises 13 residues. Germline values: CDR1 SGHNT, CDR2 YYREEE (reference sequence). With 3 bases removed from V and 6 bases from J, the gap between germline ends came to 13 bases. The complete variable domain, with remaining parts taken from reference TRBV5-4 and TRBJ2-7, reads ETGVTQSPTHLIKTRGQQVTLRCSSQSGHNTVSWYQQALGQGPQFIFQYYREEENGRGNFPPRFSGLQFPNYSSELNVNALELDDSALYLCASSSLVSVEQYFGPGTRLTVT.

This clone was recorded at least ten times. Coverage ceases 3 residues before the CDR3 finishes, and the germline J gene fills in the end. V is TRBV13 and J is TRBJ2-1, with a possible D match to TRBD2 (5 bases). This CDR3 contains 12 residues. Trimming took off 5 bases at V and 9 bases at J, with 11 bases between the two ends. CDR1 is PRHDT, CDR2 FYEKMQ, per germline (reference sequence). This CDR3 is CASSPRRGEQFF. The covered CDR3 bases are TGTGCCAGCAGCCCTCGTCGGGGTGAG.

This clone has a count of ten or more. With the read ending 3 residues before the CDR3 end, the germline J gene is used to fill in that end. V is TRBV18 and J is TRBJ1-2; TRBD1 aligns across 10 bases. Germline V gene sequence: CDR1 KGHSH, CDR2 LQKENI. This CDR3 region has 15 residues. Trimming at V came to 0 bases and at J to 4 bases, leaving 2 bases not matched to a gene. The CDR3 is CASSPPGQGIYGYTF. The sequenced part of the CDR3 DNA is TGTGCCAGCTCACCACCGGGACAGGGGATCTATGGC. Full variable domain (remainder filled in from reference TRBV18 and TRBJ1-2): NAGVMQNPRHLVRRRGQEARLRCSPMKGHSHVYWYRQLPEEGLKFMVYLQKENIIDESGMPKERFSAEFPKEGPSILRIQQVVRGDSAAYFCASSPPGQGIYGYTFGSGTRLTVV.

This clone was counted many times. The DNA ends 3 residues before the CDR3 does, and the rest of the CDR3 is filled in from the germline J gene. The chain carries TRBV7-9 and TRBJ2-5; TRBD2 agrees at 7 bases. CDR1 and CDR2 (germline): SEHNR, FQNEAQ (reference sequence). The V segment lost 4 bases and the J segment 5 bases; nucleotides outside the gene matches: 10. The CDR3 contains 15 residues. CDR3 DNA (partial): TGTGCCAGCAGCTCAATACGGGGGGAGTCTGAGACC. Translated: CASSSIRGESET. The whole CDR3 protein is CASSSIRGESETQYF.

On this clone: Sequencing ends 3 residues short of the CDR3 end; the germline J gene provides the rest. The rearrangement joins TRBV5-1 to TRBJ1-2; D gene ambiguous. V was shortened by 4 bases and J by 5 bases, with 24 bases between the two germline ends. The CDR3 is 17 amino acids. Germline lookup yields CDR1 SGHRS and CDR2 YFSETQ. CDR3 DNA, as far as it was read: TGCGCCAGCAGCCCTATAAGCAGGTTGAACTTTCCTTATGGC. It specifies CASSPISRLNFPYG. The entire CDR3 protein is CASSPISRLNFPYGYTF.

This clone was recorded at least ten times. The read falls 3 residues short of the CDR3 end, and the missing part is taken from the germline J gene. The rearrangement joins TRBV7-9 to TRBJ2-7; a weak D match, TRBD1 (5 bases). Germline V CDR1 and CDR2: SEHNR, FQNEAQ (reference sequence). V shed 8 bases and J shed 5 bases, with 13 bases lying between them. This CDR3 contains 12 residues. This CDR3 is CASGHHLDEQYF. The CDR3 bases that were read are TGTGCCAGCGGACATCATCTCGACGAG.

As concerns this clone: The read terminates 3 residues ahead of where the CDR3 ends, so the germline J gene completes it. The chain carries TRBV19 and TRBJ1-2; 10 bases agree with TRBD1. The CDR3 runs to 14 residues. Germline-derived CDR1 and CDR2 are LNHDA and SQIVND (reference sequence). V was pared by 6 bases and J by 4 bases, with 5 bases of the junction left unmatched. CDR3: CASRGTGARYGYTF. The CDR3 bases that were read are TGTGCCAGTAGAGGGACAGGGGCGCGCTATGGC.

The table lists this clone with many counts. The DNA ends 3 residues before the CDR3 does, and the rest of the CDR3 is filled in from the germline J gene. J is TRBJ2-1 and V is TRBV7-7; D is unclear. With 5 bases removed from V and 0 bases from J, the gap between germline ends came to 11 bases. There are 15 residues in the CDR3. Germline V gives CDR1 SSHAT, CDR2 FNYEAQ (reference sequence). The part of the CDR3 DNA that was read is TGTGCCAGCAGCCTGGGCCTTCTCTCCTACAATGAG. It specifies CASSLGLLSYNE. In full, the CDR3 reads CASSLGLLSYNEQFF.

There are many counts of this clone. The missing CDR3 end, 3 residues past where the read stops, is filled in from the germline J gene. V gene TRBV5-1 combines with J gene TRBJ2-5; 8 bases are shared with TRBD2. From germline, CDR1 is SGHRS and CDR2 YFSETQ. The CDR3 is 15 amino acids. J lost 3 bases, V lost 5 bases, and 9 bases had no gene match. The CDR3 loop reads CASRSYGGAEETQYF. The DNA read from the CDR3 is TGCGCCAGCAGATCCTACGGGGGGGCCGAAGAGACC.

Details on this clone: Read data end 3 residues before the CDR3 end; the end is taken from the germline J gene. J is TRBJ2-5 and V is TRBV7-9, with 9 bases fitting TRBD1. CDR1 and CDR2 (germline): SEHNR, FQNEAQ (reference sequence). The CDR3 covers 14 residues. After removal of 2 bases from V and 3 bases from J, the junction contained 1 base not matched to a gene. This chain's CDR3 is CASSLTGGEETQYF. CDR3 DNA (partial): TGTGCCAGCAGCTTAACAGGGGGCGAAGAGACC.

In this sample, this clone turned up many times. Coverage ceases 3 residues before the CDR3 finishes, and the germline J gene fills in the end. V usage is TRBV7-9 and J usage is TRBJ1-2; possibly TRBD1 for D (5 bases). The CDR3 is 14 amino acids. Trimming stripped 5 bases from V and 4 bases from J, with 14 bases between. Germline loops: CDR1 SEHNR, CDR2 FQNEAQ (reference sequence). CDR3 region: CASSPGGVTYGYTF. The part of the CDR3 DNA that was read is TGTGCCAGCAGCCCGGGGGGGGTTACCTATGGC.